This T cell receptor (beta chain) came from a study of blood T cell repertoires in COVID-19. The overall study: PBMCs, B-cell-depleted T cells, or T cells were the source of the cDNA or gDNA that made up the material.

Authors' processing steps: Reference gene primer amplification gave estimated nucleated cell counts. The protocol was immunoSEQ multiplex PCR, while the TCRdb copy is restricted to in-frame clones and leaves out a portion. Clone size and the V and J calls come from that table; the DNA yielded D and trimming. The table lists around 130,000 clones, approximately 92% of them singletons, with around a quarter in the top ten. The CDR3 runs 14 residues. The germline V and J ends were trimmed by 1 base and 2 bases, with 6 bases remaining between them. The germline CDR1 and CDR2 sequences are SGHVS and FNYEAQ.

V gene TRBV7-6 combines with J gene TRBJ1-5, with TRBD1 as a possible D gene (6 bases). The specimen sequenced was peripheral blood. The sequence was collected from a man aged 65 to 79 with active or convalescent COVID-19. The CDR3 DNA reads as TGTGCCAGCAGCTTAGGGACAGGCAATCAGCCCCAGCATTTT. Its translation is CASSLGTGNQPQHF.